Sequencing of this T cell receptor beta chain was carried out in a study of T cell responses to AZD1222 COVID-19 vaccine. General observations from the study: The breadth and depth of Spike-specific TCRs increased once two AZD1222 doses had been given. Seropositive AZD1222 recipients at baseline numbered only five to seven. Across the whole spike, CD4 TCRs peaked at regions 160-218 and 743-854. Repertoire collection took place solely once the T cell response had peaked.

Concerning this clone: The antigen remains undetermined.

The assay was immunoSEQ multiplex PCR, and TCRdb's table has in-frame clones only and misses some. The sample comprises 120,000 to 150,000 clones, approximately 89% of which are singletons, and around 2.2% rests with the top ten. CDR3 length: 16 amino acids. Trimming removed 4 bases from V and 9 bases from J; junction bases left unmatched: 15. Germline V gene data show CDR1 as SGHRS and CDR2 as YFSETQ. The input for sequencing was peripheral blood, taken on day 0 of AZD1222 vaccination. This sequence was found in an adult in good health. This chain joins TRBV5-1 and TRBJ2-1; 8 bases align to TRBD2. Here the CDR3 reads CASSHFPGLVTGEQFF. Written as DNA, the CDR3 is TGCGCCAGCAGCCATTTTCCGGGACTAGTAACGGGTGAGCAGTTCTTC.